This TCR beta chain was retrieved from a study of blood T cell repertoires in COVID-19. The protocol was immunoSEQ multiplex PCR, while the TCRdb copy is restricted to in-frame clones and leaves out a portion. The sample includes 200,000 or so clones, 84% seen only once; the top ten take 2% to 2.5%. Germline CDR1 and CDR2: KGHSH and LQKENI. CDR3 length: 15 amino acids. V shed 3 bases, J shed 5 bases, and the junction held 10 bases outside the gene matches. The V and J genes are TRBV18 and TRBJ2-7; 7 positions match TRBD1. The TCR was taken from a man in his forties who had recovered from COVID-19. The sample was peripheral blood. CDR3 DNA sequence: TGTGCCAGCTCACCGAGACGGCAGGGGGTGGACGAGCAGTACTTC. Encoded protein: CASSPRRQGVDEQYF. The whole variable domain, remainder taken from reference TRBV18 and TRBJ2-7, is NAGVMQNPRHLVRRRGQEARLRCSPMKGHSHVYWYRQLPEEGLKFMVYLQKENIIDESGMPKERFSAEFPKEGPSILRIQQVVRGDSAAYFCASSPRRQGVDEQYFGPGTRLTVT.